These T cell receptor beta chains were read from a single sample in a study of CD8 T cells in ankylosing spondylitis. TCRdb re-called the 5' RACE reads with MiXCR, one entry per CDR3 protein. The sample has under 850,000 distinct CDR3 sequences; around 20% are singletons. The specimen sequenced was blood, either unsorted or a sorted T cell fraction (not recorded which). These receptors were taken from a male donor with ankylosing spondylitis. Each CDR3 is given with its conserved first and last residue. A D gene is named only where the DNA matches it firmly. For some rows the clone size is stated as once, few or many, or as a class when expanded; others skip it.

V gene	clone size	J gene	D gene	CDR3 DNA	CDR3 protein
TRBV20-1	NA	TRBJ1-5	TRBD1	TGCAGTGCTAGAGATCCCGGAACAGGGGGAATGGGGCCCCAGCATTTT	CSARDPGTGGMGPQHF
TRBV12-3/TRBV12-4	many	TRBJ2-3	NA	TGTGCCAGCACACCCCGAACAGATACGCAGTATTTT	CASTPRTDTQYF
TRBV5-4	few	TRBJ2-3	TRBD2	TGTGCCAGCAGCTTATCTAGCGGTCTCACAGATACGCAGTATTTT	CASSLSSGLTDTQYF
TRBV12-3/TRBV12-4	few	TRBJ2-3	TRBD2	TGTGCCAGCACACAAGCGGGGGGGCCGGTAGATACGCAGTATTTT	CASTQAGGPVDTQYF
TRBV12-3/TRBV12-4	NA	TRBJ2-2	TRBD1	TGTGCCGGACAGGGTGGAAGGGGGAACACCGGGGAGCTGTTTTTT	CAGQGGRGNTGELFF
TRBV12-3/TRBV12-4	few	TRBJ1-5	NA	TGTGCCAGCAGTCCCAGGGTAGGCAGCAATCAGCCCCAGCATTTT	CASSPRVGSNQPQHF
TRBV12-3/TRBV12-4	many	TRBJ2-3	TRBD1	TGTGCCAGCAGTTTCGGGACAGGTCCAGATACGCAGTATTTT	CASSFGTGPDTQYF
TRBV14	NA	TRBJ2-1	TRBD2	TGTGCCAGCAGCCAAGGCGGGACTAGCCTTACCTACAATGAGCAGTTCTTC	CASSQGGTSLTYNEQFF
TRBV5-1	NA	TRBJ2-3	TRBD2	TGCGCCAGCAGCTCCGCCGCTAGCGGGACAGATACGCAGTATTTT	CASSSAASGTDTQYF
TRBV30	few	TRBJ1-3	TRBD1	TGTGCCTGGAGTCTCTCGGGACAGTTAGGAAACACCATATATTTT	CAWSLSGQLGNTIYF
TRBV4-1	NA	TRBJ2-5	TRBD2	TGCGCCAGCAGTCCAAGGACTAGCGGGGTCTTACAAGAGACCCAGTACTTC	CASSPRTSGVLQETQYF
TRBV12-3/TRBV12-4	NA	TRBJ1-2	NA	TGTGCCAGCAGTTTTGGGAGCCTTAACTATGGCTACACCTTC	CASSFGSLNYGYTF
TRBV2	NA	TRBJ1-2	TRBD1	TGTGCCAGCATAGGAGAGGGGACAGGGAAGGATTATGGCTACACCTTC	CASIGEGTGKDYGYTF
TRBV6-2/TRBV6-3	NA	TRBJ1-5	NA	TGTGCCAGCAGTACCGGGACTCAAAGCAATCAGCCCCAGCATTTT	CASSTGTQSNQPQHF
TRBV6-1	few	TRBJ2-5	NA	TGTGCCAGCAGTGAAGCGTCTCTTGGGGAGACCCAGTACTTC	CASSEASLGETQYF
TRBV10-3	NA	TRBJ2-7	NA	TGTGCCATCAGTGATCCAGGGGGGGCCTTGGACGAGCAGTACTTC	CAISDPGGALDEQYF
TRBV5-1	NA	TRBJ2-1	TRBD2	TGCGCCAGCAGCTCCCGTTTGGGTCTAGCGGGGGGACTCTCCTACAATGAGCAGTTCTTC	CASSSRLGLAGGLSYNEQFF
TRBV7-9	few	TRBJ1-1	NA	TGTGCCAGCAGCAAAGAGGTATCCGGAGCTTTCTTT	CASSKEVSGAFF
TRBV11-1	NA	TRBJ1-2	TRBD1	TGTGCCAGCAGCACGGGACAGGACTATGGCTACACCTTC	CASSTGQDYGYTF
TRBV2	NA	TRBJ2-3	NA	TGTGCCAGCAGTGAAGGGCGGGGACCTAGCACAGATACGCAGTATTTT	CASSEGRGPSTDTQYF
TRBV20-1	many	TRBJ1-3	TRBD1	TGCAGTGCTCTACAGGGGGCGGTTGGAAACACCATATATTTT	CSALQGAVGNTIYF
TRBV5-6	few	TRBJ1-5	TRBD1	TGTGCCAGCAGCTTGGGGTTACAGGGGGCGATTAGCAATCAGCCCCAGCATTTT	CASSLGLQGAISNQPQHF
TRBV12-3/TRBV12-4	many	TRBJ1-5	TRBD1	TGTGCCAGCACCCTGACAGGGGGTGGTCAGCCCCAGCATTTT	CASTLTGGGQPQHF
TRBV12-3/TRBV12-4	many	TRBJ1-1	NA	TGTGCCAGCAGTTTAGGCGCCTGGACCGAAGCTTTCTTT	CASSLGAWTEAFF
TRBV27	NA	TRBJ2-1	NA	TGTGCCAGCAGTTTTCAGGGCCAGAAGGACAATGAGCAGTTCTTC	CASSFQGQKDNEQFF
TRBV29-1	NA	TRBJ2-6	NA	TGCAGCGTTAGCGCCTCTGGGGCCAACGTCCTGACTTTC	CSVSASGANVLTF
TRBV5-1	NA	TRBJ1-4	NA	TGCGCCAGCAGCTTGGGAAGGCAGGGTGGTAATGAAAAACTGTTTTTT	CASSLGRQGGNEKLFF
TRBV12-3/TRBV12-4	few	TRBJ2-3	NA	TGTGCCAGCAGTTTCAGTTTATTAGAGGGGCCAGATACGCAGTATTTT	CASSFSLLEGPDTQYF
TRBV4-3	many	TRBJ2-7	NA	TGCGCCAGCAGCCTAGCTAGCGACTACGAGCAGTACTTC	CASSLASDYEQYF
TRBV20-1	NA	TRBJ2-5	NA	TGCAGTGTAAGGGGCGCAGAGACCCAGTACTTC	CSVRGAETQYF
TRBV5-6	NA	TRBJ1-4	NA	TGTGCCAGCAGCAACACCGGGACGGTGGAGTTTTTT	CASSNTGTVEFF
TRBV6-1	many	TRBJ2-1	TRBD2	TGTGCCAGCAGTGGACTAGCGGGGGGGCACAATGAGCAGTTCTTC	CASSGLAGGHNEQFF
TRBV29-1	many	TRBJ2-3	NA	TGCAGCGTTGGGGATCACGCAGATACGCAGTATTTT	CSVGDHADTQYF
TRBV15	few	TRBJ2-7	TRBD1	TGTGCCACCAGCGGGACAGACTCCTACGAGCAGTACTTC	CATSGTDSYEQYF
TRBV6-1	NA	TRBJ2-1	NA	TGTGCCAGCAGTGTCCGACAGACTTGGGATGAGCAGTTCTTC	CASSVRQTWDEQFF
TRBV4-3	NA	TRBJ2-1	TRBD2	TGCGCCAGCAGCCAAGCGGTCAGAGGGACTAGCTCCTACAATGAGCAGTTCTTC	CASSQAVRGTSSYNEQFF
TRBV12-3/TRBV12-4	NA	TRBJ2-1	TRBD2	TGTGCCAGCAGTCCCCCTAGCGGGAGGGCCGGGAACAATGAGCAGTTCTTC	CASSPPSGRAGNNEQFF
TRBV20-1	few	TRBJ2-5	NA	TGCAGTGCTGCGGGAAGGCTGTATGGAATGGGGACCCAGTACTTC	CSAAGRLYGMGTQYF
TRBV3-1	NA	TRBJ2-6	TRBD2	TGTGCCAGCAGCCCCCCCTGGGGGGGGTCCGGAAAGCAGTCTGGGGCCAACGTCCTGACTTTC	CASSPPWGGSGKQSGANVLTF
TRBV20-1	NA	TRBJ2-7	TRBD1	TGCAGTGCAGCTTCCGGGAAGGGCAGGGGGTCCTCCTACGAGCAGTACTTC	CSAASGKGRGSSYEQYF
TRBV9	NA	TRBJ1-3	TRBD1	TGTGCCAGCAGCCCCATGACAGGGACAGGGAGGATTTCTGGAAACACCATATATTTT	CASSPMTGTGRISGNTIYF
TRBV12-3/TRBV12-4	NA	TRBJ1-2	TRBD1	TGTGCCAGCAGCCCTGAGGGGGCTGGCTACACCTTC	CASSPEGAGYTF
TRBV19	NA	TRBJ2-1	NA	TGTGCCAGTAGTATACTGGGTAATGAGCAGTTCTTC	CASSILGNEQFF
TRBV28	few	TRBJ2-7	TRBD2	TGTGCCAGCAGTTCCGGGACTAGCGGGATTTACGAGCAGTACTTC	CASSSGTSGIYEQYF
TRBV5-1	once	TRBJ1-1	TRBD1	TGCGCCAGCTCAGGGGGGGCGTTTGTCACTGAAGCTTTCTTT	CASSGGAFVTEAFF
TRBV18	NA	TRBJ2-7	NA	TGTGCCAGCTCACCACGGGCGACAGGAATTTCCTACGAGCAGTACTTC	CASSPRATGISYEQYF
TRBV2	NA	TRBJ1-2	TRBD1	TGTGCCAGCAGAGACAGACAGGGGGACTATGGCTACACCTTC	CASRDRQGDYGYTF
TRBV25-1	many	TRBJ2-5	NA	TGTGCCAGCACCTCCCCTCGGAAGGGTAATGAGACCCAGTACTTC	CASTSPRKGNETQYF
TRBV6-1	once	TRBJ1-4	NA	TGTGCCAGCAGTGAACGTTGGCCTAGGCCTAATACTAATGAAAAACTGTTTTTT	CASSERWPRPNTNEKLFF
TRBV27	many	TRBJ2-5	TRBD2	TGTGCCAGCAGTTTATCCCCCCCGACTAGCGGGAGAACAGTCCAAGAGACCCAGTACTTC	CASSLSPPTSGRTVQETQYF
TRBV4-2	few	TRBJ2-2	TRBD1	TGTGCCAGCAGCCAAGTAGGCAGGGGGCGAACCGGGGAGCTGTTTTTT	CASSQVGRGRTGELFF
TRBV9	NA	TRBJ2-1	TRBD2	TGTGCCAGCAGCGCGGGACTAGCAGAAGGGGGGCAGTTCTTC	CASSAGLAEGGQFF
TRBV18	NA	TRBJ1-4	TRBD1	TGTGCCAGCTCACCCTTGCCAGACAGGGGGAATGAAAAACTGTTTTTT	CASSPLPDRGNEKLFF
TRBV27	many	TRBJ1-5	TRBD1	TGTGCCAGCAGTTTGACAGGGGGCGATCAGCCCCAGCATTTT	CASSLTGGDQPQHF
TRBV12-3/TRBV12-4	many	TRBJ2-3	NA	TGTGCCAGCACCCGGCGAGATACGCAGTATTTT	CASTRRDTQYF